What follows describes a single T cell receptor beta chain. An end of the junction does not agree with germline; a read error may underlie this. The data are from a study of T-cell reconstitution after alpha-beta-depleted transplantation in children. The TCRbeta library incorporated unique molecular identifiers. Via MiXCR, TCRdb re-called the PCR reads, giving one row per CDR3 protein. The table lists about 540,000 distinct CDR3 sequences, around 19% of them singletons. In germline, CDR1 is DFQATT, CDR2 SNEGSKA (reference sequence). The CDR3 sequence is 14 residues long. This material consisted of PBMCs from the stem cell graft donor, taken from the stem cell graft. The chain joins TRBV20-1 to TRBJ1-4, with 7 nucleotides matching TRBD1. The clonotype comes from a human donor who donated a stem cell graft to a child with acute lymphoblastic leukemia. The CDR3 sequence is CSGVDGTANEKLIF. The CDR3 coding sequence is TGCAGTGGCGTGGACGGGACAGCTAATGAAAAACTGATTTTT.